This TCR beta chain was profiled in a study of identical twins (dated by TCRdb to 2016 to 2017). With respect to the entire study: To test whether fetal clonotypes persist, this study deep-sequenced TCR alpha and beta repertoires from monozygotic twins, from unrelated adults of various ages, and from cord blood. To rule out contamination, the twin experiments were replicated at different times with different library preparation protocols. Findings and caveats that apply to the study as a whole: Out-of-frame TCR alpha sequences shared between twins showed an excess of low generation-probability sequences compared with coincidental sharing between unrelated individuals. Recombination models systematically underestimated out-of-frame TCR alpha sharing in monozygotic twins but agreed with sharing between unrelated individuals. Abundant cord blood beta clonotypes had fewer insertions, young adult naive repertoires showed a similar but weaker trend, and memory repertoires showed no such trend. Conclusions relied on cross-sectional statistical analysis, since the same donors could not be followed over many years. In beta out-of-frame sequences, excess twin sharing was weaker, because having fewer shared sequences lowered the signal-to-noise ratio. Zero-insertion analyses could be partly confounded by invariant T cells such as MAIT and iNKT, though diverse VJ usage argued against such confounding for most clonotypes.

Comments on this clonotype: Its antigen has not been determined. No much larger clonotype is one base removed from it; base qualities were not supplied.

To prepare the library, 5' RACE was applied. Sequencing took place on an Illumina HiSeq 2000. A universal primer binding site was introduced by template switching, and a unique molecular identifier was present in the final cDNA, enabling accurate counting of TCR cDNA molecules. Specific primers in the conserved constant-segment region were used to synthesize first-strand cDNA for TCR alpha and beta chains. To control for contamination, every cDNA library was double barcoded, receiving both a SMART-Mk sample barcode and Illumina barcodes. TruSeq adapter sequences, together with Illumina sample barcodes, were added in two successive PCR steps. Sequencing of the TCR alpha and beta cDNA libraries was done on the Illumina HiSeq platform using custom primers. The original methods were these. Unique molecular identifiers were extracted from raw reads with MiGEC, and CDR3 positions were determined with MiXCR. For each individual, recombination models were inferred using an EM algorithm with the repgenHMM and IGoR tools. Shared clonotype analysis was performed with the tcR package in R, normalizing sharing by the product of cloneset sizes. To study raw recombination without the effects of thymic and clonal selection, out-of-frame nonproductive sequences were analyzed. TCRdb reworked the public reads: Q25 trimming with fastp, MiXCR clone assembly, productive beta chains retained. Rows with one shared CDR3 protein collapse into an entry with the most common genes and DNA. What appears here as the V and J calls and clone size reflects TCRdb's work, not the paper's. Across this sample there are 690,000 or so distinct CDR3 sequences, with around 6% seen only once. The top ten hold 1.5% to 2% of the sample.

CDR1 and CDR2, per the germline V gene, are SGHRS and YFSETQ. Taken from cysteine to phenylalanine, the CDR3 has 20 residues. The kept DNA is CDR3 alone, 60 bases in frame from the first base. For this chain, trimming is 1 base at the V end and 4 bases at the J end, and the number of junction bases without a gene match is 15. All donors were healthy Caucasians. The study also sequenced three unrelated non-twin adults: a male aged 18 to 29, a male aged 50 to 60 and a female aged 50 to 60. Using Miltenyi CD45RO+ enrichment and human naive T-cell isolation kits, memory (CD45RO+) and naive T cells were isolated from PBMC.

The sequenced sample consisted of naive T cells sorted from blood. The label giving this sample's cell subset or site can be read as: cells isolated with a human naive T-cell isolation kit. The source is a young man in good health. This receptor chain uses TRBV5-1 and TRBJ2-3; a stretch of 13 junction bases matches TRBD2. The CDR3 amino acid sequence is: CASSLTLTSGRALSADTQYF. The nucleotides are TGCGCCAGCAGCTTGACTCTCACTAGCGGGAGGGCCCTTTCGGCAGATACGCAGTATTTT. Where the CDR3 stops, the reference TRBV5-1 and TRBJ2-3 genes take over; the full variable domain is KAGVTQTPRYLIKTRGQQVTLSCSPISGHRSVSWYQQTPGQGLQFLFEYFSETQRNKGNFPGRFSGRQFSNSRSEMNVSTLELGDSALYLCASSLTLTSGRALSADTQYFGPGTRLTVL.